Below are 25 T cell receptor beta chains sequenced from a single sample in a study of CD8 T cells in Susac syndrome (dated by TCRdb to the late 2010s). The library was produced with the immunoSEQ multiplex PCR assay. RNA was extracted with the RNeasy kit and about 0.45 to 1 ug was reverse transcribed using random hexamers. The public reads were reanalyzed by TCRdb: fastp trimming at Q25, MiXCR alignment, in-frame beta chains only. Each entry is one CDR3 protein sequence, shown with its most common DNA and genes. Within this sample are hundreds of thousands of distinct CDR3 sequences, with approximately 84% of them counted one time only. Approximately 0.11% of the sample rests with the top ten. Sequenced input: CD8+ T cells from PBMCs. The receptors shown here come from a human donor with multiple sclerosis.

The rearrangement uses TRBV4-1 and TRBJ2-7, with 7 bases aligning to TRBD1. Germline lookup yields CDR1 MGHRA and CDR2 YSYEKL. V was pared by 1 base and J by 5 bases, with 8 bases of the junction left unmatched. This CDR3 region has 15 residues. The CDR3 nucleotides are TGCGCCAGCAGCCAAGTCTTGGGCAGGGGGAACGAGCAGTACTTC. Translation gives CASSQVLGRGNEQYF.

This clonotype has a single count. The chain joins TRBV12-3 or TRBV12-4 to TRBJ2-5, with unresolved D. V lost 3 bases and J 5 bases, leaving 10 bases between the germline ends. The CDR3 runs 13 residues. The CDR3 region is CASSLAVWETQYF. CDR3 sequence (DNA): TGTGCCAGCAGTTTGGCGGTTTGGGAGACCCAGTACTTC.

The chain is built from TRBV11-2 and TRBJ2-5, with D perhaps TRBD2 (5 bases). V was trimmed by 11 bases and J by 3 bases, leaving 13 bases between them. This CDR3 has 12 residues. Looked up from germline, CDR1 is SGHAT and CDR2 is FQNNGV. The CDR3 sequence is CACWGEKETQYF. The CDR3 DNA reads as TGTGCCTGCTGGGGAGAAAAAGAGACCCAGTACTTC.

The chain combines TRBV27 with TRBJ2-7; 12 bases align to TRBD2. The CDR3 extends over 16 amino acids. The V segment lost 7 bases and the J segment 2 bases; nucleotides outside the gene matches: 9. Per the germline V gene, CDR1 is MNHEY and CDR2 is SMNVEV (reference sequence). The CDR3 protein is CASTLILAGGAYEQYF. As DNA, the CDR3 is TGTGCCAGCACCTTGATACTAGCGGGAGGTGCCTACGAGCAGTACTTC.

CDR3 amino acids: CASSLTGPVETQYF. The CDR3 DNA follows: TGTGCCAGCAGCTTAACGGGGCCCGTGGAGACCCAGTACTTC. The chain is built from TRBV7-3 and TRBJ2-5, with D perhaps matching TRBD1 (5 bases). Looked up from germline, CDR1 is SGHTA and CDR2 is FQGTGA. The CDR3 is 14 residues long. Trimming removed 0 bases from V and 5 bases from J, with 10 bases in between.

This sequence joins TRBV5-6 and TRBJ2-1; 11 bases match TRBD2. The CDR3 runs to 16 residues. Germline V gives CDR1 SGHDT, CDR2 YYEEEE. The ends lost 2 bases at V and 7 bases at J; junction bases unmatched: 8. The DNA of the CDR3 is TGTGCCAGCAGCTTTGGGACTAGCGGACTTGGGAATGAGCAGTTCTTC. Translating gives CASSFGTSGLGNEQFF.

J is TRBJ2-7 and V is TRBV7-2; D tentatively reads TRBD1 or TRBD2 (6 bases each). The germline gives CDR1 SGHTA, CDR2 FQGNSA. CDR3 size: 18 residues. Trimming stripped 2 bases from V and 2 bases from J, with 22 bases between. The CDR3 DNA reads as TGTGCCAGCAGCTTAAACGGATTGTGGGGGGCGACGACCTACGAGCAGTACTTC. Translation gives CASSLNGLWGATTYEQYF.

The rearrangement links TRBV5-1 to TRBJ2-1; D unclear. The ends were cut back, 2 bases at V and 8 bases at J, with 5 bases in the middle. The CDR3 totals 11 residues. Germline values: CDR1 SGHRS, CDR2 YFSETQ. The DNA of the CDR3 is TGCGCCAGCAGCTTCCGCCATGAGCAGTTCTTC. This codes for CASSFRHEQFF.

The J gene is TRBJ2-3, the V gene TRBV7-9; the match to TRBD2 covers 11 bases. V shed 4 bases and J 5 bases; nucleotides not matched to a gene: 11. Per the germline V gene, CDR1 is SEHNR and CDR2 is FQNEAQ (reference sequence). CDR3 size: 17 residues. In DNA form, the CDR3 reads TGTGCCAGCAGCTCTGCCCCTTCTAGCGGGAGGAGAGATACGCAGTATTTT. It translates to CASSSAPSSGRRDTQYF.

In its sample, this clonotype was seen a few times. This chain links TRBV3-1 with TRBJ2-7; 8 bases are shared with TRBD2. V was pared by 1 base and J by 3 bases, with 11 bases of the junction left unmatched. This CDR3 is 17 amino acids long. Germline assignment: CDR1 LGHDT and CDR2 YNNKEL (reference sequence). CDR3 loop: CASSQGGNGTSLYEQYF. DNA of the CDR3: TGTGCCAGCAGCCAAGGAGGTAACGGGACTAGTCTCTACGAGCAGTACTTC.

The CDR3 loop reads CSAKPPYPGTGGDEQFF. In nucleotides, the CDR3 is TGCAGTGCAAAACCTCCGTACCCCGGGACAGGGGGCGATGAGCAGTTCTTC. The V and J genes are TRBV20-1 and TRBJ2-1; 12 bases are a match to TRBD1. CDR3 length equals 17 residues. Germline V gene sequence: CDR1 DFQATT, CDR2 SNEGSKA (reference sequence). After removal of 6 bases from V and 8 bases from J, the junction contained 17 bases not matched to a gene.

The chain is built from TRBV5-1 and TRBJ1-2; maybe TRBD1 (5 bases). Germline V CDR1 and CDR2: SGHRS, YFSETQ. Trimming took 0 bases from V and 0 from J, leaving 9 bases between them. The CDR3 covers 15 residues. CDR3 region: CASSLADRPNYGYTF. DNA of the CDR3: TGCGCCAGCAGCTTGGCCGACAGACCTAACTATGGCTACACCTTC.

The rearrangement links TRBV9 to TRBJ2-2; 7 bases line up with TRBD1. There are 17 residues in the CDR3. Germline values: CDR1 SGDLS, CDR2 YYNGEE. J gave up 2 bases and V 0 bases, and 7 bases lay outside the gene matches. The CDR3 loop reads CASSVEATGTNTGELFF. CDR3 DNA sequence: TGTGCCAGCAGCGTAGAGGCGACAGGGACCAACACCGGGGAGCTGTTTTTT.

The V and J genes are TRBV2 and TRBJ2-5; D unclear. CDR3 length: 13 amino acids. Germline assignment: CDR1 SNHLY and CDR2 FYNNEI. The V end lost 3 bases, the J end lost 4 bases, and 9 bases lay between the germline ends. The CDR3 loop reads CASSDTRGETQYF. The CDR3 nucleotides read TGTGCCAGCAGTGACACCCGAGGAGAGACCCAGTACTTC.

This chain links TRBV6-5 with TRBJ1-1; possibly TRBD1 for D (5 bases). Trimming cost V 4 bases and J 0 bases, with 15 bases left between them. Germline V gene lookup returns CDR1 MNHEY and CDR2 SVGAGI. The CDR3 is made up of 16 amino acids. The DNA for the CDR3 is TGTGCCAGCAGTTCCCTCAGGGTTTCGATGAACACTGAAGCTTTCTTT. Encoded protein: CASSSLRVSMNTEAFF.

The CDR3 region is CASGRGEQFF. CDR3 DNA: TGTGCCAGCGGGAGGGGTGAGCAGTTCTTC. The V call is TRBV6-5, the J call TRBJ2-1, with 7 bases identical to TRBD2. The CDR3 runs to 10 residues. Germline CDR1 MNHEY, CDR2 SVGAGI. Trimming at V came to 8 bases and at J to 9 bases, leaving 1 base not matched to a gene.

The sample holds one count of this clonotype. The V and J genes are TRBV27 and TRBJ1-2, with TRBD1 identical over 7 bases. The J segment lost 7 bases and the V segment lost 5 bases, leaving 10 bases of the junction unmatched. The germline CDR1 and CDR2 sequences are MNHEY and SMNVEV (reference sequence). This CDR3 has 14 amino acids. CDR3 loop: CASSPRTGQGGYTF. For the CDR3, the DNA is TGTGCCAGCAGTCCAAGGACAGGTCAAGGTGGCTACACCTTC.

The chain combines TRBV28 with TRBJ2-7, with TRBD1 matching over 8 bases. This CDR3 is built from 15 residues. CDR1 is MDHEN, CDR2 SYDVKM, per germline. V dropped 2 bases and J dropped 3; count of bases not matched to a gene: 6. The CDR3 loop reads CASSLAQGAIYEQYF. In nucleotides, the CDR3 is TGTGCCAGCAGTTTAGCGCAGGGGGCAATCTACGAGCAGTACTTC. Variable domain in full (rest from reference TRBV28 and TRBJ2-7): DVKVTQSSRYLVKRTGEKVFLECVQDMDHENMFWYRQDPGLGLRLIYFSYDVKMKEKGDIPEGYSVSREKKERFSLILESASTNQTSMYLCASSLAQGAIYEQYFGPGTRLTVT.

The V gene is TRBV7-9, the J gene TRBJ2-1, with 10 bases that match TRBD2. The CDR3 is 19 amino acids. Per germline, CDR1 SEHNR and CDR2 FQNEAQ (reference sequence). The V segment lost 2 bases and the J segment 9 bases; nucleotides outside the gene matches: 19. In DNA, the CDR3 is TGTGCCAGCAGCTTAACGGTCCGGGTGGCTAGCGGGAGTGGGCCTGAGCAGTTCTTC. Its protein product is CASSLTVRVASGSGPEQFF.

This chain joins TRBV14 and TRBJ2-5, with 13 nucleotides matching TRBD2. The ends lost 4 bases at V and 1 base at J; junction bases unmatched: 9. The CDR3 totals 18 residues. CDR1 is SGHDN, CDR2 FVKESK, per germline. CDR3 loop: CASSLGLAGARPQETQYF. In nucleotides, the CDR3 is TGTGCCAGCAGCCTTGGACTAGCGGGAGCAAGGCCCCAAGAGACCCAGTACTTC.

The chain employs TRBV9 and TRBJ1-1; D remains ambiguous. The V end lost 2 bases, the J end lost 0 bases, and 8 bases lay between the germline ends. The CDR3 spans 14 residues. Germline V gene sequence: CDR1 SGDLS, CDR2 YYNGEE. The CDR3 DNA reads TGTGCCAGCAGCGTTGACACCATGAACACTGAAGCTTTCTTT. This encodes CASSVDTMNTEAFF.

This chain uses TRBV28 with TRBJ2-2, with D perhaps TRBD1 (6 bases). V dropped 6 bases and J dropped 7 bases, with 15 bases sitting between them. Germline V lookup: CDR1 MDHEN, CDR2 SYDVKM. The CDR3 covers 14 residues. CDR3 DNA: TGTGCCAGCAGCCCTCAGGGGTCGGGCGGGGAGCTGTTTTTT. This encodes CASSPQGSGGELFF.

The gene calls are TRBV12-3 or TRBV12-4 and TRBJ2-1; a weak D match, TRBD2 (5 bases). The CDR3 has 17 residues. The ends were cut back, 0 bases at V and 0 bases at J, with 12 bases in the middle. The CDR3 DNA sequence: TGTGCCAGCAGTTTAGCGGGAGTCTCCCTCTCCTACAATGAGCAGTTCTTC. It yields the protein CASSLAGVSLSYNEQFF.

CDR3 nucleotide sequence: TGCAGTGCTAGATATTTGACTAGCGGGAGCCCGAGCTCCTACAATGAGCAGTTCTTC. Its protein product is CSARYLTSGSPSSYNEQFF. The chain is built from TRBV20-1 and TRBJ2-1; 12 bases are a match to TRBD2. CDR3 length: 19 amino acids. In germline, CDR1 is DFQATT, CDR2 SNEGSKA (reference sequence). V was clipped by 2 bases and J by 0 bases; unmatched bases: 11.

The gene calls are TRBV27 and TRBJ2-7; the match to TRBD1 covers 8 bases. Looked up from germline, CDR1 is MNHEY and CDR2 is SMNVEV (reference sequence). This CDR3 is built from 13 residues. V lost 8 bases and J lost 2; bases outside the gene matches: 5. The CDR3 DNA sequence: TGTGCCAGCCAGGGGGCTTCTGCCTACGAGCAGTACTTC. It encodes CASQGASAYEQYF.